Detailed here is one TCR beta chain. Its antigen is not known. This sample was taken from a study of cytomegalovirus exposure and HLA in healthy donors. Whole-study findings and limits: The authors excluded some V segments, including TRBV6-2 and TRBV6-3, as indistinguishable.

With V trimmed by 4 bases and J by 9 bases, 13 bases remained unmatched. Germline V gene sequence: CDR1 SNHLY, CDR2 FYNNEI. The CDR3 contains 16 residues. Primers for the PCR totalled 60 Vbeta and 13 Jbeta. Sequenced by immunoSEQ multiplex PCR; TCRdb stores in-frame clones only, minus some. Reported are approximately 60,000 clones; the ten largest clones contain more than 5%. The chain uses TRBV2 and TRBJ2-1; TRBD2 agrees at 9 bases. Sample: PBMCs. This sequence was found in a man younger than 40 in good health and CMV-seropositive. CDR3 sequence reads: CASSGTLAGARGEQFF. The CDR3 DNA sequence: TGTGCCAGCAGTGGAACTTTAGCGGGGGCGCGCGGTGAGCAGTTCTTC. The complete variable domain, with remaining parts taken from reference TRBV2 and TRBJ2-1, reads EPEVTQTPSHQVTQMGQEVILRCVPISNHLYFYWYRQILGQKVEFLVSFYNNEISEKSEIFDDQFSVERPDGSNFTLKIRSTKLEDSAMYFCASSGTLAGARGEQFFGPGTRLTVL.